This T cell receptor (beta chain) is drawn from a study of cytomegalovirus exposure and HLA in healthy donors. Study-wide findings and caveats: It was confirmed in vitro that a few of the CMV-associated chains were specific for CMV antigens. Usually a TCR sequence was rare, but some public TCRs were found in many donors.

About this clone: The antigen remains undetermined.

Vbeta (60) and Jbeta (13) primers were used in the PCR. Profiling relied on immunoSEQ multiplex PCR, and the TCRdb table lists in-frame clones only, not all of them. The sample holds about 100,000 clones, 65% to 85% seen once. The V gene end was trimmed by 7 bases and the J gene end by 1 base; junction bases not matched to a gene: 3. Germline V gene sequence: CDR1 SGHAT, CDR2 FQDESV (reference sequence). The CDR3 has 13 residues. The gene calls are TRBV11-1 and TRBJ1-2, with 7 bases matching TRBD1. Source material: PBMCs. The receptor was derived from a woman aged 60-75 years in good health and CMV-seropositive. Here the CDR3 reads CASNRQGNYGYTF. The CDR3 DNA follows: TGTGCCAGCAACCGACAGGGTAACTATGGCTACACCTTC.